The 4 T cell receptor beta chains below come from one sample, sequenced in a study of blood T cell repertoires in COVID-19. TCRdb's copy holds only in-frame clones and misses some; the assay was immunoSEQ multiplex PCR. The profile shows over 45,000 clones, 65% to 90% of them singletons. What was sequenced was peripheral blood. The source is an elderly woman with acute or convalescent COVID-19.

This clone was counted once. The chain combines TRBV9 with TRBJ2-3; D uncertain. There are 12 residues in the CDR3. Trimming cost V 3 bases and J 6 bases, with 8 bases left between them. From germline, CDR1 is SGDLS and CDR2 YYNGEE. The CDR3 here is CASSASGDTQYF. As DNA, the CDR3 is TGTGCCAGCAGCGCCAGTGGCGATACGCAGTATTTT.

The chain carries TRBV18 and TRBJ2-3, with D maybe TRBD1 (5 bases). This CDR3 region has 15 residues. Germline V lookup: CDR1 KGHSH, CDR2 LQKENI. The V and J ends lost 4 bases and 5 bases respectively, with 16 bases between them. The chain's CDR3 is CASSRSQGWRDTQYF. The CDR3 nucleotides are TGTGCCAGCTCACGGTCTCAGGGATGGAGAGATACGCAGTATTTT.

This rearrangement joins TRBV5-1 to TRBJ1-2; no definite D call. CDR3 length equals 13 residues. Germline V lookup: CDR1 SGHRS, CDR2 YFSETQ. Trimming removed 6 bases at V and 8 bases at J, with 17 bases between. The CDR3 loop reads CASTQAGMDGYTF. The CDR3 DNA follows: TGCGCCAGCACTCAGGCCGGGATGGACGGCTACACCTTC.

The gene calls are TRBV19 and TRBJ2-1; TRBD1 is a possible D gene (5 bases). The germline gives CDR1 LNHDA, CDR2 SQIVND (reference sequence). This CDR3 is built from 14 residues. The V end was cut by 3 bases, the J end by 0 bases, with 6 bases between. This CDR3 is CASSIQGSYNEQFF. As DNA, the CDR3 is TGTGCCAGTAGTATCCAGGGCTCCTACAATGAGCAGTTCTTC.